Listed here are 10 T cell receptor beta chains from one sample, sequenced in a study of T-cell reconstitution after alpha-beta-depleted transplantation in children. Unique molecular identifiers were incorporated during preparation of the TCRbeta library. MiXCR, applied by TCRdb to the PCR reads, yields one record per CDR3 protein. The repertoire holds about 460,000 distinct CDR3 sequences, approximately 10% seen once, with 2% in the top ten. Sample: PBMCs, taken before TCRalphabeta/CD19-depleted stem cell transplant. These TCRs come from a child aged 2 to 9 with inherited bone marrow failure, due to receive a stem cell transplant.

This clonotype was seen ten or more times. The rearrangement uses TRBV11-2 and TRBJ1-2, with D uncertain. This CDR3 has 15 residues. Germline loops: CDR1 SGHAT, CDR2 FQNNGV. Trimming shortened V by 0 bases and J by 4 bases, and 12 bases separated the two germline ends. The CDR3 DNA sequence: TGTGCCAGCAGCTTAGATCCAGATTTTACCTATGGCTACACCTTC. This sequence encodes CASSLDPDFTYGYTF.

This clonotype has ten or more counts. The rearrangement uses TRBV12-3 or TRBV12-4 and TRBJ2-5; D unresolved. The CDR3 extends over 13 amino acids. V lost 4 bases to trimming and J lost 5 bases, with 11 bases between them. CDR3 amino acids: CASSSLFGETQYF. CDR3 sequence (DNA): TGTGCCAGCAGTTCGTTGTTTGGGGAGACCCAGTACTTC.

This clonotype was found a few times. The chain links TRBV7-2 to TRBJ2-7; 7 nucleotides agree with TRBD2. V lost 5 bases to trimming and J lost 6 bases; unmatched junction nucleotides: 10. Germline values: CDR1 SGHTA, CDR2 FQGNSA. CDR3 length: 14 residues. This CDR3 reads CASSRGTNPLEQYF. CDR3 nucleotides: TGTGCCAGCAGCCGTGGGACTAACCCCCTCGAGCAGTACTTC.

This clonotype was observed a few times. The CDR3 DNA follows: TGTGCCAGCTCACCACTAGCGGGGGACCAAGAGACCCAGTACTTC. Residues: CASSPLAGDQETQYF. The rearrangement uses TRBV18 and TRBJ2-5, with 9 bases that match TRBD2. CDR1 and CDR2 from the germline V gene are KGHSH and LQKENI. This CDR3 comprises 15 residues. With V trimmed by 1 base and J by 0 bases, 0 bases remained unmatched.

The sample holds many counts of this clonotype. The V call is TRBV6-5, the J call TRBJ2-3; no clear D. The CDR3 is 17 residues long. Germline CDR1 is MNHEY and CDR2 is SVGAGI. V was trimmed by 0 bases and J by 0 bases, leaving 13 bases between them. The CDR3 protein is CASSYSFSQSSTDTQYF. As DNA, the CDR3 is TGTGCCAGCAGTTACTCGTTTAGCCAATCTAGCACAGATACGCAGTATTTT.

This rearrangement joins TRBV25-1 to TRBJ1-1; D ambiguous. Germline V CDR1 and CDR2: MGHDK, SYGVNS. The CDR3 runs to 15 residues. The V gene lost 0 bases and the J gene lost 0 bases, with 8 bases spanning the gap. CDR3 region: CASSEYGGLNTEAFF. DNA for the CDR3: TGTGCCAGCAGTGAATATGGAGGTTTGAACACTGAAGCTTTCTTT.

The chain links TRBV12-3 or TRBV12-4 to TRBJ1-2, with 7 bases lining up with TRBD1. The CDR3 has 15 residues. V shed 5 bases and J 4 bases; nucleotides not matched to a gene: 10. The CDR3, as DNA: TGTGCCAGCAGTCAACTACAGGGGCGCTTCTATGGCTACACCTTC. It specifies CASSQLQGRFYGYTF.

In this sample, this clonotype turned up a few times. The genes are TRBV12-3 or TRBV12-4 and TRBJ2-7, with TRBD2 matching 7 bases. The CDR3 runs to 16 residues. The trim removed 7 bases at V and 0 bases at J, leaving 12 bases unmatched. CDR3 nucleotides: TGTGCCAGCACCCAGCCCCGGGGGGATAGCTCCTACGAGCAGTACTTC. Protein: CASTQPRGDSSYEQYF.

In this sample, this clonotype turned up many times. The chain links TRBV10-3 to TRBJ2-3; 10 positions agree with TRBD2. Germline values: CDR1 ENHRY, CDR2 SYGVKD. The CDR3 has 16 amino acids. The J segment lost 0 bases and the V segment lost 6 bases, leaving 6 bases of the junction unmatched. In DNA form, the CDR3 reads TGTGCCATCAGCCCGGGACTAGCGTCTAGCACAGATACGCAGTATTTT. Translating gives CAISPGLASSTDTQYF.

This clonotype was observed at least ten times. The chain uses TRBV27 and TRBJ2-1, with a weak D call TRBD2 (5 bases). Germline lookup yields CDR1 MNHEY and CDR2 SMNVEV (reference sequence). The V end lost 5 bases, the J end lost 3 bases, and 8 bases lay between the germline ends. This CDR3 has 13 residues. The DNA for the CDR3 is TGTGCCAGCAGTCCCGACTACTACAATGAGCAGTTCTTC. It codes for CASSPDYYNEQFF.